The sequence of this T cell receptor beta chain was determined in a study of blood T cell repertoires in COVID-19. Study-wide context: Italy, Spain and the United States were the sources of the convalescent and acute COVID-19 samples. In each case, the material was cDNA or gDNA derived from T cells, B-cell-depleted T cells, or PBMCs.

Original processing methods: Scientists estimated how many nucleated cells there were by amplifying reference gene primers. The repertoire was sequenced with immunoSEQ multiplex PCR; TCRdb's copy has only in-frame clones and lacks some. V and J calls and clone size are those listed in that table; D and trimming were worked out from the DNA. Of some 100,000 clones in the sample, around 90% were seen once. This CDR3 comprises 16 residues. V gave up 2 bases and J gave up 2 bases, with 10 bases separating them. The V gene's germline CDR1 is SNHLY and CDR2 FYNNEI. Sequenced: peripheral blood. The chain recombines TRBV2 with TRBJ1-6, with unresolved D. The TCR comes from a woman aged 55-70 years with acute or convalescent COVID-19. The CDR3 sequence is CASSESGATYNSPLHF. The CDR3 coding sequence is TGTGCCAGCAGTGAATCAGGCGCCACCTATAATTCACCCCTCCACTTT. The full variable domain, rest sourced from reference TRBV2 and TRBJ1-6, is EPEVTQTPSHQVTQMGQEVILRCVPISNHLYFYWYRQILGQKVEFLVSFYNNEISEKSEIFDDQFSVERPDGSNFTLKIRSTKLEDSAMYFCASSESGATYNSPLHFGNGTRLTVT.